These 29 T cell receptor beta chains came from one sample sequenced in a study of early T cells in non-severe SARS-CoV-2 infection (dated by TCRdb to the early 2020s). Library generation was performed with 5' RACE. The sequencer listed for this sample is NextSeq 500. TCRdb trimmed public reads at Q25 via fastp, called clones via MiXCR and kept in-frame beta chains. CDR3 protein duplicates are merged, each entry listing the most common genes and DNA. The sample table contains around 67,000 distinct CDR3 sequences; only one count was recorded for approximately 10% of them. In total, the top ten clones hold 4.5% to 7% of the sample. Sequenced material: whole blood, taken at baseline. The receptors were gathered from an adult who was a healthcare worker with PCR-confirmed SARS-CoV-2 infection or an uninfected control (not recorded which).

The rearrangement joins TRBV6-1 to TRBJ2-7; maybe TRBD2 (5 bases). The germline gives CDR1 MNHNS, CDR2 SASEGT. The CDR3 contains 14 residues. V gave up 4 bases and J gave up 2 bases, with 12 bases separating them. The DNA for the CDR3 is TGTGCCAGCAGTGGGAGTCGGGGAGCCTACGAGCAGTACTTC. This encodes CASSGSRGAYEQYF.

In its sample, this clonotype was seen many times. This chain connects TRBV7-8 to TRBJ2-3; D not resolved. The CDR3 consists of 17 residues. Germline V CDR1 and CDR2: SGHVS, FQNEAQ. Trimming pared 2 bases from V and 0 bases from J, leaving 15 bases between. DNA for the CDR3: TGTGCCAGCAGCTTAACGGCCTACCGGTCTAGCACAGATACGCAGTATTTT. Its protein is CASSLTAYRSSTDTQYF.

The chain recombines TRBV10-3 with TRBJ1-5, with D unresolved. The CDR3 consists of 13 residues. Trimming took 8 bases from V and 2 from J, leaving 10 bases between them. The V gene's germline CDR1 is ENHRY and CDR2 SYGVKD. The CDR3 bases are TGTGCCATCGCGAGTTCGGGCAATCAGCCCCAGCATTTT. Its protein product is CAIASSGNQPQHF.

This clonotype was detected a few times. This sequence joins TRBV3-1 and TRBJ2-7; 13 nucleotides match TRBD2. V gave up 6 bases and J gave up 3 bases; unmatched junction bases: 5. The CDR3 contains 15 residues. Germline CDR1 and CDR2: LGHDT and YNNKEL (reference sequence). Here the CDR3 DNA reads TGTGCCAGCAGTCTTGGGACTAGCGGGATCTACGAGCAGTACTTC. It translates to CASSLGTSGIYEQYF.

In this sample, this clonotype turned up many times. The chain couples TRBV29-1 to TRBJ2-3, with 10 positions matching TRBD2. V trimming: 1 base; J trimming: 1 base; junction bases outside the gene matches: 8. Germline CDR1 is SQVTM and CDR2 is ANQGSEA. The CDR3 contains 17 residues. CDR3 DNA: TGCAGCGTTGAAGGGAGCGGGAGGGCCTGGGGCACAGATACGCAGTATTTT. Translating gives CSVEGSGRAWGTDTQYF.

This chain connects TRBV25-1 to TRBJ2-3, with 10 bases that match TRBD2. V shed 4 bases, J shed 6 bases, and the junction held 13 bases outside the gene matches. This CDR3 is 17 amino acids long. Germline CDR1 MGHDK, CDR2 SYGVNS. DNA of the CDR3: TGTGCCAGCAGTGGGGGGGCGGCTAGCGGGAGTCAGGATACGCAGTATTTT. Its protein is CASSGGAASGSQDTQYF.

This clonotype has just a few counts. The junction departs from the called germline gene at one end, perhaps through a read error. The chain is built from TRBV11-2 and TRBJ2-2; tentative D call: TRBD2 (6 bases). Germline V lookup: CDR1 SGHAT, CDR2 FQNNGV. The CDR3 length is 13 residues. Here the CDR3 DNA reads TGTGCCAGCACCTTAGCGGACACCGGGGAGCTGTTTTTT. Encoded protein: CASTLADTGELFF.

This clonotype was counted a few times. CDR3 sequence reads: CASSRDGRGVTGELFF. The CDR3 DNA reads TGCGCCAGCAGCCGGGACGGAAGGGGAGTCACCGGGGAGCTGTTTTTT. The chain joins TRBV5-1 to TRBJ2-2, with D perhaps matching TRBD1 or TRBD2 (5 bases each). Germline-derived CDR1 and CDR2 are SGHRS and YFSETQ. This CDR3 contains 16 residues. V was clipped by 4 bases and J by 4 bases, with 17 bases between them. The whole variable domain, remainder taken from reference TRBV5-1 and TRBJ2-2, is KAGVTQTPRYLIKTRGQQVTLSCSPISGHRSVSWYQQTPGQGLQFLFEYFSETQRNKGNFPGRFSGRQFSNSRSEMNVSTLELGDSALYLCASSRDGRGVTGELFFGEGSRLTVL.

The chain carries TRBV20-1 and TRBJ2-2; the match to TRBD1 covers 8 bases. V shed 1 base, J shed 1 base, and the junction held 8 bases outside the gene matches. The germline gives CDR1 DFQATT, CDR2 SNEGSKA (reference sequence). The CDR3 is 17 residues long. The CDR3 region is CSARGVQGTGNTGELFF. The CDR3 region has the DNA TGCAGTGCTAGAGGGGTCCAGGGGACAGGGAACACCGGGGAGCTGTTTTTT.

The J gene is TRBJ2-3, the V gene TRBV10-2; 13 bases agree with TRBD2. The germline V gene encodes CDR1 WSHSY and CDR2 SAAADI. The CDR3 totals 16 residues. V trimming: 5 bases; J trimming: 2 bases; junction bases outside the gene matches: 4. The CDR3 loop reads CASSPTSGGYTDTQYF. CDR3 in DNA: TGCGCCAGCAGTCCGACTAGCGGGGGGTACACAGATACGCAGTATTTT.

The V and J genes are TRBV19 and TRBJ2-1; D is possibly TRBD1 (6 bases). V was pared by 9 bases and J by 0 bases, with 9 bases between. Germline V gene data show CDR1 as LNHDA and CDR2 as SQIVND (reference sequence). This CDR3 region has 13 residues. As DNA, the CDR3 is TGTGCCAGCAGGGGTCGCTCCTACAATGAGCAGTTCTTC. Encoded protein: CASRGRSYNEQFF.

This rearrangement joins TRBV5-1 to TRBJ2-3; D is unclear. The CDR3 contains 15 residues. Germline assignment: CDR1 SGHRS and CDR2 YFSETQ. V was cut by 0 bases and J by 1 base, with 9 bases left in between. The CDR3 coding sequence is TGCGCCAGCAGCTTGGAGAGACTTCGCACAGATACGCAGTATTTT. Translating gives CASSLERLRTDTQYF. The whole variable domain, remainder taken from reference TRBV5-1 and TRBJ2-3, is KAGVTQTPRYLIKTRGQQVTLSCSPISGHRSVSWYQQTPGQGLQFLFEYFSETQRNKGNFPGRFSGRQFSNSRSEMNVSTLELGDSALYLCASSLERLRTDTQYFGPGTRLTVL.

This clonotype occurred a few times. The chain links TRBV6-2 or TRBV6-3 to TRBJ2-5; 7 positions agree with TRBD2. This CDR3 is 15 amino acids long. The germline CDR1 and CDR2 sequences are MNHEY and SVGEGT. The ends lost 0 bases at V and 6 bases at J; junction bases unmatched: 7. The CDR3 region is CASSYSRQGGKTQYF. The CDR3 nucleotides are TGTGCCAGCAGTTACTCCCGGCAGGGAGGGAAGACCCAGTACTTC.

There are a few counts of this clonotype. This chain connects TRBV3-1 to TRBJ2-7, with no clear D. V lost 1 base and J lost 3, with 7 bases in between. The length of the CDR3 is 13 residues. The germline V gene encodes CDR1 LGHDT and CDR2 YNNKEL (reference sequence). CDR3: CASSQGISYEQYF. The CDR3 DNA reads TGTGCCAGCAGCCAAGGTATCAGCTACGAGCAGTACTTC.

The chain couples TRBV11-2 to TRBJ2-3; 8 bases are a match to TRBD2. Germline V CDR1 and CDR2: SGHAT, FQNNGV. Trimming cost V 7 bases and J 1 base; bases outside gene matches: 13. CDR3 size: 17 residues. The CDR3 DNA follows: TGTGCCAGCACCAAACTTGGCGGGGGGCGTGGCACAGATACGCAGTATTTT. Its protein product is CASTKLGGGRGTDTQYF.

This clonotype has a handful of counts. In nucleotides, the CDR3 is TGCAGTGCTAAAGATCCCGAGGTAGGGGGGACTGAAGCTTTCTTT. Protein: CSAKDPEVGGTEAFF. V gene TRBV20-1 combines with J gene TRBJ1-1, with D possibly being TRBD1 (6 bases). This CDR3 has 15 residues. CDR1 is DFQATT, CDR2 SNEGSKA, per germline (reference sequence). V shed 4 bases and J shed 5 bases, with 20 bases lying between them.

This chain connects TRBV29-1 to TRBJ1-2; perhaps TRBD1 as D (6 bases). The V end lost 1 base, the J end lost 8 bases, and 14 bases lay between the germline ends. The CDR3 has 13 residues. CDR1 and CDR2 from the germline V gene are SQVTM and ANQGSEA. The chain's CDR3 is CSVEGRGIEGYTF. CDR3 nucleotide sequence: TGCAGCGTTGAAGGCAGGGGAATAGAAGGCTACACCTTC.

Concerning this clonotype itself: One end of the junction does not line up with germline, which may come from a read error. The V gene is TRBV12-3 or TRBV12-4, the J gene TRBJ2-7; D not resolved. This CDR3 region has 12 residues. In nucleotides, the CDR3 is TGTGTCAGCAGCTCTCCGCACCAGCAGCAGTACTTC. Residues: CVSSSPHQQQYF.

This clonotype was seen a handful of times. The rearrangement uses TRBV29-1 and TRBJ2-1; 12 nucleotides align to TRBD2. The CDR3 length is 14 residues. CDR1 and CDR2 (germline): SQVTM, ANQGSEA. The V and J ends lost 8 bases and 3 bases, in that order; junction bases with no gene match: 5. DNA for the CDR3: TGCAGCATACGGACTAGCGGGGACTACAATGAGCAGTTCTTC. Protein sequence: CSIRTSGDYNEQFF.

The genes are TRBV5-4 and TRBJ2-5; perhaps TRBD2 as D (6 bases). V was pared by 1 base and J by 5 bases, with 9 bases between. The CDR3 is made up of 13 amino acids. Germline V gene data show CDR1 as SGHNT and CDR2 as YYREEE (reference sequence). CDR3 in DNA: TGTGCCAGCAGCTTGCCCGCGGGGGAGACCCAGTACTTC. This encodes CASSLPAGETQYF.

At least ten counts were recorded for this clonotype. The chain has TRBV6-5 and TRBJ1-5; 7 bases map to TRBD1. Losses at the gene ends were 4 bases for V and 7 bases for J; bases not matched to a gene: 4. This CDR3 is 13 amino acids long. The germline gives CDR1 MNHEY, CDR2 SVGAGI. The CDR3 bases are TGTGCCAGCAGTTCGACAGGGTACCAGCCCCAGCATTTT. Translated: CASSSTGYQPQHF.

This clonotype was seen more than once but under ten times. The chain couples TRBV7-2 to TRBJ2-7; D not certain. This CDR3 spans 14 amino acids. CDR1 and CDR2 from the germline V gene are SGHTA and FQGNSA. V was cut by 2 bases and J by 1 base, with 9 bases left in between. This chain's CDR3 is CASSLRLGSYEQYF. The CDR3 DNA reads TGTGCCAGCAGCTTACGGTTGGGTTCCTACGAGCAGTACTTC.

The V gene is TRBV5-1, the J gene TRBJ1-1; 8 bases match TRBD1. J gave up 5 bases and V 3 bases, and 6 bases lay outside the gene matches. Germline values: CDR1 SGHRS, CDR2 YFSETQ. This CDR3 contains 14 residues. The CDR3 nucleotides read TGCGCCAGCAGCTCAGGGGGCCGGTGGACTGAAGCTTTCTTT. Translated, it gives CASSSGGRWTEAFF.

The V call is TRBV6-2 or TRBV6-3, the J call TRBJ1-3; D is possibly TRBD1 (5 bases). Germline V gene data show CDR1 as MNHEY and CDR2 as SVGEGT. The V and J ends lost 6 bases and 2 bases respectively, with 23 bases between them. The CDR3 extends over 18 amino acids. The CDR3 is CASRGTAFSTGTGNTIYF. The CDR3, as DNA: TGTGCCAGCAGGGGTACGGCTTTCTCAACAGGCACTGGAAACACCATATATTTT.

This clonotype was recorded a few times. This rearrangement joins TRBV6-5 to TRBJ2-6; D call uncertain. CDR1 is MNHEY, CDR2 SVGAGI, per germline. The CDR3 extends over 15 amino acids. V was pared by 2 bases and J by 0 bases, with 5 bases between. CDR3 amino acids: CASSYLDSGANVLTF. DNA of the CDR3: TGTGCCAGCAGTTACCTGGACTCTGGGGCCAACGTCCTGACTTTC.

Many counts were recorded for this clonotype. The CDR3: CASSSKESSYEQYF. Here the CDR3 DNA reads TGTGCCAGCAGCTCCAAGGAGAGCTCCTACGAGCAGTACTTC. The genes are TRBV7-9 and TRBJ2-7; D remains ambiguous. Germline V gene sequence: CDR1 SEHNR, CDR2 FQNEAQ (reference sequence). This CDR3 spans 14 amino acids. Trimming stripped 4 bases from V and 0 bases from J, with 10 bases between.

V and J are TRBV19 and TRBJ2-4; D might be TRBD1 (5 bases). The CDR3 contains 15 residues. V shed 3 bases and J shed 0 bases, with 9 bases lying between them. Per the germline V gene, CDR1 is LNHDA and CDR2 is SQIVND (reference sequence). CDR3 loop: CASSMGLLAKNIQYF. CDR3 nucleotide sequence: TGTGCCAGTAGTATGGGGCTACTAGCCAAAAACATTCAGTACTTC. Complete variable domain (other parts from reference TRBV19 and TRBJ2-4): DGGITQSPKYLFRKEGQNVTLSCEQNLNHDAMYWYRQDPGQGLRLIYYSQIVNDFQKGDIAEGYSVSREKKESFPLTVTSAQKNPTAFYLCASSMGLLAKNIQYFGAGTRLSVL.

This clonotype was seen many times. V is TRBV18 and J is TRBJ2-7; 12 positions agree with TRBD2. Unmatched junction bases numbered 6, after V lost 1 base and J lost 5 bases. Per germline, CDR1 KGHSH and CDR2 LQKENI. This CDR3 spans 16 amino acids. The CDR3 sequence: CASSPLLAGGIDEQYF. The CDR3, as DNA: TGTGCCAGCTCACCACTGCTAGCGGGAGGGATCGACGAGCAGTACTTC. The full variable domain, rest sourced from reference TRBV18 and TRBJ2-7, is NAGVMQNPRHLVRRRGQEARLRCSPMKGHSHVYWYRQLPEEGLKFMVYLQKENIIDESGMPKERFSAEFPKEGPSILRIQQVVRGDSAAYFCASSPLLAGGIDEQYFGPGTRLTVT.

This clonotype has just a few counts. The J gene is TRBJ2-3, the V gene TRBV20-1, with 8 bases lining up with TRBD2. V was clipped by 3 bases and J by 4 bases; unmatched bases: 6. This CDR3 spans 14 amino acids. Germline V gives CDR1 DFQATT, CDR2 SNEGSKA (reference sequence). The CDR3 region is CSASSSGISDTQYF. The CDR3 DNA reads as TGCAGTGCTAGCAGTAGCGGGATCTCAGATACGCAGTATTTT.